This T cell receptor (beta chain) emerged from a study of Ad26.COV2.S vaccination and SARS-CoV-2 variants. The CDR3 covers 15 residues. V was pared by 0 bases and J by 3 bases, with 2 bases of the junction left unmatched. Germline CDR1 reads LGHNA; CDR2 reads YSLEER. Treatment reported: 19 received Ad26.COV2.S at low or high dose, single or two shots; roughly five received placebo; per-sample allocation not given. Vaccine and placebo recipients were sampled on day 63 after the first injection. The repertoire was sequenced with immunoSEQ multiplex PCR; TCRdb's copy has only in-frame clones and lacks some. The table includes over 400,000 clones, around 92% detected once.

The chain has TRBV4-3 and TRBJ2-1; 7 bases fit TRBD1. The sequence was collected from a person between 18 and 65 years old who received the Ad26.COV2.S COVID-19 vaccine or a placebo. The sequences come from peripheral blood, collected in a trial of Ad26.COV2.S vaccine versus placebo. CDR3 nucleotides: TGCGCCAGCAGCCAAGACGGGACAGACTACAATGAGCAGTTCTTC. Its protein is CASSQDGTDYNEQFF.